Shown below are 3 T cell receptor beta chains from a single sample sequenced in a study of blood T cell repertoires in COVID-19. Only in-frame clones appear in the TCRdb table, and some are missing; sequencing was by immunoSEQ multiplex PCR. The sample lists about 300,000 clones, roughly 88% seen once, with 1.5% to 2% in the top ten. The material sequenced was peripheral blood. All receptors come from a woman aged 45-60 years with acute or convalescent COVID-19.

The chain is built from TRBV5-4 and TRBJ2-7, with D perhaps matching TRBD1 (5 bases). The CDR3 has 16 amino acids. The germline gives CDR1 SGHNT, CDR2 YYREEE (reference sequence). V was trimmed by 4 bases and J by 3 bases, leaving 20 bases between them. CDR3 protein: CASSRQTFDPSYEQYF. DNA of the CDR3: TGTGCCAGCAGCCGACAGACATTCGACCCGAGCTACGAGCAGTACTTC.

V is TRBV4-1 and J is TRBJ1-5, with D unclear. CDR3 size: 14 residues. Germline CDR1 reads MGHRA; CDR2 reads YSYEKL. The ends were cut back, 1 base at V and 0 bases at J, with 4 bases in the middle. CDR3 amino acids: CASSQVASNQPQHF. Here the CDR3 DNA reads TGCGCCAGCAGCCAAGTGGCTAGCAATCAGCCCCAGCATTTT.

The chain uses TRBV12-3 or TRBV12-4 and TRBJ2-3; the match to TRBD1 covers 9 bases. This CDR3 contains 13 residues. Losses at the gene ends were 11 bases for V and 3 bases for J; bases not matched to a gene: 6. CDR3 sequence: CAGATGGTDTQYF. The CDR3 DNA sequence: TGTGCCGGCGCGACAGGGGGAACAGATACGCAGTATTTT.